This TCR beta chain came from a study of T-cell reconstitution after alpha-beta-depleted transplantation in children (TCRdb year 2016). Looking at the study overall: Using TCR repertoire profiling, the study quantitatively followed how T-cell immune reconstitution unfolded in children after TCRalphabeta/CD19-depleted allogeneic hematopoietic cell transplantation.

Library preparation was by PCR. Data came from an Illumina HiSeq 2500. TCR libraries were prepared with molecular barcoding, using unique molecular identifiers to normalize TCRbeta repertoire quantification. TCRdb's own reprocessing of the public reads used fastp at Q25 and MiXCR and kept productive beta chains. Rows with one shared CDR3 protein collapse into an entry with the most common genes and DNA. The sample table holds approximately 640,000 distinct CDR3 sequences, of which around 17% were seen once. The top ten hold 1.1% of the sample. This clonotype came up many times. Its antigen is not yet known. There are no base qualities to consult, and no much larger clone falls within one base. CDR1 SQVTM and CDR2 ANQGSEA are derived from the germline V gene. Trimming costs V 4 bases and J 2 bases, and their ends lie 6 bases apart. From the cysteine through the phenylalanine, the CDR3 covers 12 amino acids. The CDR3 DNA has 36 bases and is translated from base 1.

Sequencing used PBMCs from the stem cell graft donor, obtained from the stem cell graft. The source of this sequence is a human donor who donated a stem cell graft to a child with acute myeloid leukemia. The rearranged chain carries TRBV29-1 and TRBJ1-5; the D gene cannot be resolved reliably. The CDR3 in this case is CSVGWGNQPQHF. The nucleotides read TGCAGCGTTGGGTGGGGCAATCAGCCCCAGCATTTT.